This section outlines one T cell receptor (beta chain) sequence together with its context. No antigen is known for it. Base quality data are lacking; no much larger clone is found one base away. These data come from a study of blood T cell repertoires in COVID-19 (dated by TCRdb to the early 2020s). Some background on the complete study: The collaborator samples originated in the United States, Italy and Spain and spanned the acute and convalescent phases of COVID-19. Samples came from the ongoing ImmuneRACE study (first 160 participants) plus 1,254 subjects from 6 global collaborators. The dataset comprised deeply sampled blood TCRbeta repertoires from subjects exposed to, actively infected with, or recovered from COVID-19. The repertoires were made available in a free public database intended to serve as a resource for research on the immune response to SARS-CoV-2. The material from the prospective study consisted of cDNA or gDNA derived from T cells, B-cell-depleted T cells, or PBMCs. Sample metadata almost always included a de-identified subject ID, COVID-19 status, age in years and sex. Where HLA class I and class II types were available, the types were taken from metadata supplied by the sample provider, not from assay-based typing. The investigation overall reported the following: The amount of clinical and demographic metadata varied by source and participant and was provided uncurated.

TCRbeta CDR3 regions were amplified from genomic DNA using the immunoSEQ Assay, a bias-controlled multiplex PCR. In the authors' own workflow: The number of nucleated cells in each sample was estimated by amplification of reference gene primers within the assay. To quantify the absolute abundance of each unique TCRbeta CDR3 rearrangement, sequence reads were collapsed and filtered. For each sample, productive Simpson clonality was calculated by taking the square root of Simpson's diversity index across productive rearrangements. This is the immuneACCESS table as TCRdb keeps it, with only in-frame sequences that have V and J called. A part of the clones is gone; compared with another copy, unresolved V genes explain less than half, and the rest is unexplained. The D gene and trimming were derived from the DNA, and the V and J assignments and clone size from that table. This sample holds hundreds of thousands of clones; 80% to 90% were observed only once. 4% to 5.5% of the sample rests with the top ten.

The collaborating institutions used their own protocols to collect whole blood in K2EDTA tubes. Collaborator samples were shipped for TCRbeta analysis as frozen whole blood, isolated PBMCs, or DNA extracted from either sample type. Specimen: peripheral blood. The source is a woman aged 25 to 39 with acute or convalescent COVID-19.

The DNA reads TGCGCCAGCAGCTTACGAGGGGGCTCCTACGAGCAGTACTTC. Translated, it gives CASSLRGGSYEQYF. The sequence joins TRBV5-1 to TRBJ2-7, and possibly TRBD1, on 6 matching bases. The trim is 2 bases for V and 0 bases for J, with a gap of 9 bases between the germline ends. The CDR3, cysteine through phenylalanine, is 14 amino acids long. This entry keeps only the CDR3 DNA: 42 bases, framed from base 1. From a lookup of the germline V gene, CDR1 and CDR2 are SGHRS and YFSETQ. With all but the CDR3 taken from the reference TRBV5-1 and TRBJ2-7 genes, the full variable domain is: KAGVTQTPRYLIKTRGQQVTLSCSPISGHRSVSWYQQTPGQGLQFLFEYFSETQRNKGNFPGRFSGRQFSNSRSEMNVSTLELGDSALYLCASSLRGGSYEQYFGPGTRLTVT.